The rows below give T cell receptor beta chains drawn from one sample of a study of T cell responses to AZD1222 COVID-19 vaccine. The table came from immunoSEQ multiplex PCR; TCRdb's copy has only in-frame clones and leaves some out. This table holds some 160,000 clones, roughly 92% found once. The sequencing here drew on peripheral blood, taken on day 0 of AZD1222 vaccination. These receptor sequences come from an adult in good health. CDR3s include the opening cysteine and the closing phenylalanine or tryptophan. The D gene is left open where the match is weak. A row's size may be missing; if present it is once, few, many or a size class.

D: -
J: TRBJ2-5
V: TRBV15
size: -
CDR3: CATRSQGWETQYF
DNA: TGTGCCACCAGATCCCAGGGTTGGGAGACCCAGTACTTC

D: TRBD2
J: TRBJ2-2
V: TRBV7-3
size: -
CDR3: CASSPAGGTGELFF
DNA: TGTGCCAGCAGCCCCGCGGGGGGAACCGGGGAGCTGTTTTTT

D: TRBD1
J: TRBJ1-2
V: TRBV29-1
size: once
CDR3: CSAIGQGARGYTF
DNA: TGCAGCGCAATTGGACAGGGGGCGCGTGGCTACACCTTC

D: TRBD2
J: TRBJ2-3
V: TRBV4-2
size: -
CDR3: CASSQWTSGSATDTQYF
DNA: TGTGCCAGCAGCCAATGGACTAGCGGGTCTGCGACAGATACGCAGTATTTT

D: -
J: TRBJ1-1
V: TRBV5-1
size: -
CDR3: CASSTDRTEAFF
DNA: TGCGCCAGCAGCACAGACAGAACTGAAGCTTTCTTT

D: TRBD2
J: TRBJ2-7
V: TRBV18
size: -
CDR3: CASSPYVASGSYEQYF
DNA: TGTGCCAGCTCCCCATACGTGGCTAGCGGTTCCTACGAGCAGTACTTC

D: -
J: TRBJ2-1
V: TRBV5-1
size: -
CDR3: CASRVGLNNEQFF
DNA: TGCGCCAGCAGGGTGGGACTCAACAATGAGCAGTTCTTC

D: -
J: TRBJ2-1
V: TRBV30
size: once
CDR3: CAWSRSGAYYNEQFF
DNA: TGTGCCTGGAGTCGTTCGGGGGCCTACTACAATGAGCAGTTCTTC

D: -
J: TRBJ1-4
V: TRBV6-1
size: -
CDR3: CASSEVQRGIEKLFF
DNA: TGTGCCAGCAGTGAAGTACAGCGCGGAATAGAAAAACTGTTTTTT

D: -
J: TRBJ1-1
V: TRBV27
size: -
CDR3: CASNPGSKMNTEAFF
DNA: TGTGCCAGCAATCCGGGGAGCAAAATGAACACTGAAGCTTTCTTT

D: -
J: TRBJ2-3
V: TRBV6-5
size: -
CDR3: CASSYLGGDTQYF
DNA: TGTGCCAGCAGTTATCTCGGGGGAGATACGCAGTATTTT

D: -
J: TRBJ2-3
V: TRBV2
size: -
CDR3: CATQGGFGGTDTQYF
DNA: TGTGCCACCCAAGGGGGGTTCGGGGGCACAGATACGCAGTATTTT

D: -
J: TRBJ2-7
V: TRBV5-8
size: -
CDR3: CASTLWGAGYEQYF
DNA: TGTGCCAGCACTTTGTGGGGGGCGGGTTACGAGCAGTACTTC

D: TRBD2
J: TRBJ2-3
V: TRBV5-1
size: -
CDR3: CASSPGLAGGHLTDTQYF
DNA: TGCGCCAGCAGCCCAGGACTAGCGGGAGGCCACCTCACAGATACGCAGTATTTT

D: -
J: TRBJ1-6
V: TRBV10-3
size: -
CDR3: CAIRPSTSYNSPLHF
DNA: TGTGCCATCAGGCCCAGTACCTCCTATAATTCACCCCTCCACTTT

D: TRBD1
J: TRBJ2-6
V: TRBV9
size: -
CDR3: CASSVEYRGTGANVLTF
DNA: TGTGCCAGCAGCGTAGAGTACAGGGGAACTGGGGCCAACGTCCTGACTTTC

D: -
J: TRBJ1-2
V: TRBV10-2
size: medium-sized
CDR3: CASSEGGPRYGYTF
DNA: TGCGCCAGCAGTGAAGGGGGGCCGAGATATGGCTACACCTTC

D: -
J: TRBJ1-5
V: TRBV6-5
size: -
CDR3: CASRYREGQPQHF
DNA: TGTGCCAGCCGATACAGGGAGGGTCAGCCCCAGCATTTT

D: -
J: TRBJ1-3
V: TRBV30
size: -
CDR3: CAWSPNRVGNTIYF
DNA: TGTGCCTGGAGTCCAAACAGGGTTGGAAACACCATATATTTT

D: -
J: TRBJ1-2
V: TRBV5-6
size: -
CDR3: CASSLDSGAVGYTF
DNA: TGTGCCAGCAGCTTGGATTCGGGGGCGGTAGGCTACACCTTC

D: TRBD1
J: TRBJ1-2
V: TRBV20-1
size: -
CDR3: CSAKGQVGYTF
DNA: TGCAGTGCTAAGGGACAGGTTGGCTACACCTTC

D: -
J: TRBJ1-4
V: TRBV29-1
size: -
CDR3: CSAGGGRETNEKLFF
DNA: TGCAGCGCCGGGGGCGGCAGGGAGACTAATGAAAAACTGTTTTTT

D: TRBD2
J: TRBJ2-5
V: TRBV5-1
size: once
CDR3: CASSPGSGGETQYF
DNA: TGCGCCAGCAGCCCCGGGTCGGGGGGGGAGACCCAGTACTTC

D: -
J: TRBJ2-1
V: TRBV24-1
size: -
CDR3: CATSDSGHPYQFF
DNA: TGTGCCACCAGTGATTCCGGACACCCCTACCAGTTCTTC

D: -
J: TRBJ2-1
V: TRBV5-1
size: -
CDR3: CASVSVGNEQFF
DNA: TGCGCCAGCGTTAGTGTTGGGAATGAGCAGTTCTTC

D: TRBD1
J: TRBJ1-4
V: TRBV4-1
size: -
CDR3: CASSQEGTGTEKLFF
DNA: TGCGCCAGCAGCCAAGAAGGGACAGGGACGGAAAAACTGTTTTTT

D: TRBD2
J: TRBJ2-3
V: TRBV4-2
size: -
CDR3: CASSQAPTSGRADTQYF
DNA: TGTGCCAGCAGCCAGGCCCCGACTAGCGGGAGGGCAGATACGCAGTATTTT

D: -
J: TRBJ1-2
V: TRBV7-2
size: few
CDR3: CASSLGGERGYTF
DNA: TGTGCCAGCAGCTTAGGAGGGGAGCGCGGCTACACCTTC

D: -
J: TRBJ2-3
V: TRBV9
size: -
CDR3: CASSVGPPDTQYF
DNA: TGTGCCAGCAGCGTAGGCCCCCCGGATACGCAGTATTTT

D: -
J: TRBJ1-3
V: TRBV11-2
size: once
CDR3: CASSPSRSGFSGNTIYF
DNA: TGTGCCAGCAGCCCCTCGAGGTCGGGATTCTCTGGAAACACCATATATTTT

D: -
J: TRBJ2-7
V: TRBV11-1
size: once
CDR3: CASSSLSQGLSYEQYF
DNA: TGTGCCAGCAGCTCCTTATCTCAGGGGCTCTCCTACGAGCAGTACTTC

D: TRBD2
J: TRBJ2-1
V: TRBV18
size: -
CDR3: CASSPPGLAGYNEQFF
DNA: TGTGCCAGCTCACCGCCGGGACTAGCGGGGTACAATGAGCAGTTCTTC

D: -
J: TRBJ2-2
V: TRBV7-9
size: -
CDR3: CASSRGASVRAGELFF
DNA: TGTGCCAGCAGCCGAGGGGCCTCGGTACGCGCCGGGGAGCTGTTTTTT

D: -
J: TRBJ1-4
V: TRBV15
size: -
CDR3: CATSRVPRSEKLFF
DNA: TGTGCCACCAGCAGAGTCCCCAGGAGTGAAAAACTGTTTTTT

D: -
J: TRBJ1-1
V: TRBV5-1
size: once
CDR3: CASSSGGKVNTEAFF
DNA: TGCGCCAGCAGCTCTGGGGGCAAGGTGAACACTGAAGCTTTCTTT

D: -
J: TRBJ1-2
V: TRBV7-2
size: few
CDR3: CASSLGRDLEYTF
DNA: TGTGCCAGCAGCTTGGGAAGGGACCTGGAGTACACCTTC

D: TRBD1
J: TRBJ1-2
V: TRBV10-2
size: -
CDR3: CASSENPGGNYGYTF
DNA: TGCGCCAGCAGTGAGAACCCAGGGGGAAACTATGGCTACACCTTC